Below are 26 T cell receptor beta chains sequenced from a single sample in a study of T cell responses to AZD1222 COVID-19 vaccine. Clones were read by immunoSEQ multiplex PCR, and TCRdb kept only the in-frame ones, dropping some. The table lists about 150,000 clones, approximately 92% of them singletons. Material: peripheral blood, obtained 28 days after the second AZD1222 dose. All receptors derive from an adult who received the AZD1222 COVID-19 vaccine.

This chain links TRBV10-1 with TRBJ2-2; D might be TRBD2 (6 bases). The CDR3 is made up of 15 amino acids. V lost 1 base to trimming and J lost 1 base, with 7 bases between them. Germline values: CDR1 WNHNN, CDR2 SYGVQD (reference sequence). CDR3 DNA sequence: TGCGCCAGCAGTGAGTTCGGGGGGAACACCGGGGAGCTGTTTTTT. Protein sequence: CASSEFGGNTGELFF.

V usage is TRBV19 and J usage is TRBJ1-1, with D perhaps TRBD1 (6 bases). Germline V CDR1 and CDR2: LNHDA, SQIVND (reference sequence). CDR3 length equals 14 residues. Trimming shortened V by 8 bases and J by 3 bases, and 16 bases separated the two germline ends. This CDR3 reads CASQPAGVDTEAFF. CDR3 coding DNA: TGTGCCAGTCAACCCGCAGGGGTCGACACTGAAGCTTTCTTT.

This sequence joins TRBV3-1 (or the pseudogene TRBV3-2) and TRBJ2-7; 7 nucleotides agree with TRBD1. V was clipped by 3 bases and J by 5 bases; unmatched bases: 10. The CDR3 runs 15 residues. Germline V lookup: CDR1 LGHDT, CDR2 YNNKEL (reference sequence). CDR3 sequence (DNA): TGTGCCAGCAGCCAGCGCCAGGGGGTTGCCCACGAGCAGTACTTC. Translation: CASSQRQGVAHEQYF.

A remark on this clone: This CDR3 is missing its conserved last phenylalanine or tryptophan, likely due to a read error. V is TRBV4-2 and J is TRBJ2-7; D unclear. Trimming removed 0 bases from V and 6 bases from J, with 9 bases in between. This CDR3 region has 13 residues. Germline V CDR1 and CDR2: LGHNA, YNFKEQ. The CDR3 DNA sequence: TGTGCCAGCAGCCAAGAGGAGTATCTCGAGCAGTACCTC. This codes for CASSQEEYLEQYL.

The V gene is TRBV5-1, the J gene TRBJ1-6; 10 bases agree with TRBD1. The CDR3 consists of 14 residues. The V gene end was trimmed by 3 bases and the J gene end by 8 bases; junction bases not matched to a gene: 2. Germline loops: CDR1 SGHRS, CDR2 YFSETQ. The DNA for the CDR3 is TGCGCCAGCAGCTCGACAGGGGGCTATTCACCCCTCCACTTT. Its translation: CASSSTGGYSPLHF.

CDR3 DNA: TGTGCCAGCAGCACAGGGAATATAATGAACACTGAAGCTTTCTTT. As protein: CASSTGNIMNTEAFF. The rearrangement uses TRBV6-5 and TRBJ1-1; D may be TRBD1 (6 bases). This CDR3 is built from 15 residues. Germline values: CDR1 MNHEY, CDR2 SVGAGI. Between the trimmed V and J ends, which lost 6 bases and 0 bases, there was a span of 14 bases.

J is TRBJ1-2 and V is TRBV10-2, with TRBD1 matching over 7 bases. V lost 3 bases, J lost 4 bases, and 2 bases stayed unmatched. This CDR3 region has 13 residues. CDR1 and CDR2 (germline): WSHSY, SAAADI. DNA of the CDR3: TGCGCCAGCAGTGAAGACAGGGCCTATGGCTACACCTTC. Encoded protein: CASSEDRAYGYTF.

This rearrangement joins TRBV27 to TRBJ2-1; D is unclear. Germline CDR1 and CDR2: MNHEY and SMNVEV (reference sequence). The germline V and J ends were trimmed by 6 bases and 0 bases, with 15 bases remaining between them. CDR3 size: 16 residues. DNA for the CDR3: TGTGCCAGCAGAGGCCTTGGTGGTCTCTCCTACAATGAGCAGTTCTTC. This codes for CASRGLGGLSYNEQFF.

The chain is built from TRBV3-1 (or the pseudogene TRBV3-2) and TRBJ1-6; a weak D match, TRBD1 (5 bases). The CDR3 covers 16 residues. V was trimmed by 4 bases and J by 9 bases, leaving 19 bases between them. CDR1 is LGHDT and CDR2 is YNNKEL in the germline V gene (reference sequence). The CDR3 DNA follows: TGTGCCAGCAGCCTAGGGGACGCATTAGAGGGTTCACCCCTCCACTTT. This encodes CASSLGDALEGSPLHF.

The V call is TRBV30, the J call TRBJ2-1; 9 bases fit TRBD2. Losses at the gene ends were 0 bases for V and 0 bases for J; bases not matched to a gene: 6. The CDR3 extends over 17 amino acids. CDR1 is GTSNPN and CDR2 is SVGIG in the germline V gene (reference sequence). CDR3 amino acids: CAWSVEVAGASYNEQFF. For the CDR3, the DNA is TGTGCCTGGAGTGTAGAGGTAGCGGGAGCCTCCTACAATGAGCAGTTCTTC.

This clone was detected only a few times. The chain recombines TRBV30 with TRBJ1-5; D ambiguous. Germline CDR1 GTSNPN, CDR2 SVGIG (reference sequence). The length of the CDR3 is 15 residues. V gave up 0 bases and J gave up 1 base, with 10 bases separating them. The CDR3 DNA follows: TGTGCCTGGAGTGTCGGGCTGGGGAGCAATCAGCCCCAGCATTTT. Encoded protein: CAWSVGLGSNQPQHF.

The gene calls are TRBV6-2 or TRBV6-3 and TRBJ1-2, with D possibly being TRBD1 (5 bases). The CDR3 is 15 residues long. Per the germline V gene, CDR1 is MNHEY and CDR2 is SVGEGT. V was cut by 5 bases and J by 2 bases, with 15 bases left in between. The CDR3 here is CASSRPTQANYGYTF. In DNA form, the CDR3 reads TGTGCCAGCAGTCGCCCCACACAGGCAAACTATGGCTACACCTTC.

This clone was picked up one time. The chain links TRBV7-8 to TRBJ1-3; tentative D call: TRBD1 (5 bases). The CDR3 runs 15 residues. Trimming pared 5 bases from V and 8 bases from J, leaving 19 bases between. From germline, CDR1 is SGHVS and CDR2 FQNEAQ. This CDR3 reads CASSRPQGVGDTIYF. The CDR3 DNA is TGTGCCAGCAGCCGACCCCAGGGAGTGGGGGACACCATATATTTT.

This chain links TRBV28 with TRBJ1-6; a possible D gene is TRBD1 (5 bases). CDR3 length equals 13 residues. Deletions cut 5 bases from V and 9 bases from J, with 11 bases between. Germline lookup yields CDR1 MDHEN and CDR2 SYDVKM. Written as DNA, the CDR3 is TGTGCCAGCAGTCTGCCCGGGGGTTCACCCCTCCACTTT. Residues: CASSLPGGSPLHF.

This clone was observed a single time. The chain combines TRBV28 with TRBJ1-1; D call uncertain. The CDR3 runs 12 residues. Trimming took 7 bases from V and 11 from J, leaving 17 bases between them. CDR1 is MDHEN and CDR2 is SYDVKM in the germline V gene. The CDR3 reads CASNLRPGRAFF. The CDR3 DNA reads as TGTGCCAGCAACCTACGCCCCGGGCGGGCTTTCTTT.

This chain uses TRBV20-1 with TRBJ2-7; possibly TRBD1 for D (6 bases). The germline V and J ends were trimmed by 3 bases and 2 bases, with 11 bases remaining between them. Germline-derived CDR1 and CDR2 are DFQATT and SNEGSKA (reference sequence). The CDR3 contains 13 residues. The CDR3 nucleotides read TGCAGTGCTAGTCCTGGGGGCACCTACGAGCAGTACTTC. Its protein product is CSASPGGTYEQYF.

The chain links TRBV5-1 to TRBJ1-1, with a possible D match to TRBD1 (5 bases). Germline CDR1 SGHRS, CDR2 YFSETQ. V lost 7 bases and J lost 1, with 20 bases in between. The CDR3 extends over 16 amino acids. CDR3 DNA sequence: TGCGCCAGCTTTCCTACAGGTCCGAGGGAGAACACTGAAGCTTTCTTT. Its translation is CASFPTGPRENTEAFF.

V gene TRBV15 combines with J gene TRBJ2-2; 8 bases fit TRBD1. V trimming: 4 bases; J trimming: 5 bases; junction bases outside the gene matches: 3. The CDR3 has 14 amino acids. The germline V gene has CDR1 LNHNV and CDR2 YYDKDF (reference sequence). The CDR3: CATSTGQGTGELFF. The DNA for the CDR3 is TGTGCCACCAGCACCGGACAGGGAACCGGGGAGCTGTTTTTT.

This clone appeared once. The V gene is TRBV3-1 (or the pseudogene TRBV3-2), the J gene TRBJ2-7; 9 nucleotides match TRBD1. The CDR3 is made up of 17 amino acids. J lost 5 bases, V lost 2 bases, and 13 bases had no gene match. The germline V gene encodes CDR1 LGHDT and CDR2 YNNKEL (reference sequence). CDR3: CASSQMGPGTGYHEQYF. The DNA for the CDR3 is TGTGCCAGCAGCCAAATGGGCCCCGGGACAGGGTACCACGAGCAGTACTTC.

The rearrangement links TRBV5-4 to TRBJ2-3; 8 positions agree with TRBD2. The CDR3 length is 16 residues. The V gene's germline CDR1 is SGHNT and CDR2 YYREEE (reference sequence). Losses at the gene ends were 0 bases for V and 2 bases for J; bases not matched to a gene: 5. CDR3 nucleotide sequence: TGTGCCAGCAGCTTGGGACTAGCGTATTCCACAGATACGCAGTATTTT. This encodes CASSLGLAYSTDTQYF.

The sample holds a few counts of this clone. The gene calls are TRBV6-6 and TRBJ1-1; D is ambiguous. Trimming removed 6 bases at V and 3 bases at J, with 11 bases between. This CDR3 region has 13 residues. CDR1 is MNHNY and CDR2 is SVGAGI in the germline V gene (reference sequence). The CDR3 spells CASSLSVYTEAFF. The CDR3 coding sequence is TGTGCCAGCAGCCTCTCGGTTTACACTGAAGCTTTCTTT.

This chain uses TRBV29-1 with TRBJ1-2; D is unresolved. CDR3 length: 12 amino acids. V lost 0 bases and J 3 bases, leaving 5 bases between the germline ends. The germline V gene has CDR1 SQVTM and CDR2 ANQGSEA. The CDR3 sequence: CSVEEADYGYTF. Written as DNA, the CDR3 is TGCAGCGTTGAAGAGGCAGACTATGGCTACACCTTC.

The V gene is TRBV15, the J gene TRBJ2-1, with D tentatively TRBD2 (5 bases). With 7 bases removed from V and 1 base from J, the gap between germline ends came to 14 bases. The CDR3 contains 15 residues. Germline CDR1 reads LNHNV; CDR2 reads YYDKDF (reference sequence). The CDR3 nucleotides read TGTGCCACCACCCCCCTCCCGGGATCCTACAATGAGCAGTTCTTC. This sequence encodes CATTPLPGSYNEQFF.

The V gene is TRBV19, the J gene TRBJ1-1, with D uncertain. The V and J ends lost 6 bases and 4 bases respectively, with 30 bases between them. CDR1 and CDR2 (germline): LNHDA, SQIVND (reference sequence). CDR3 length: 19 amino acids. CDR3 bases: TGTGCCAGTAGACTCAACAGCCAAGGAGCAGGAAGAGTGCGCACTGAAGCTTTCTTT. It translates to CASRLNSQGAGRVRTEAFF.

This chain joins TRBV19 and TRBJ1-1; TRBD1 might be the D (6 bases). Germline CDR1 LNHDA, CDR2 SQIVND (reference sequence). Trimming left V 2 bases short and J 8 bases short, with 18 bases between. The CDR3 loop spans 15 amino acids. CDR3 nucleotide sequence: TGTGCCAGTAGTATATCAAGGGGGACACAAATAGAAGCTTTCTTT. Translated: CASSISRGTQIEAFF.

The chain employs TRBV6-1 and TRBJ1-1; no definite D call. The CDR3 loop spans 14 amino acids. Trimming left V 3 bases short and J 4 bases short, with 12 bases between. Germline loops: CDR1 MNHNS, CDR2 SASEGT. The CDR3 loop is CASSDQAVSTEAFF. The DNA of the CDR3 is TGTGCCAGCAGTGATCAGGCCGTTAGCACTGAAGCTTTCTTT.